The 13 T cell receptor beta chains in this list originate from one sample, sequenced in a study of T cell responses to AZD1222 COVID-19 vaccine. Measured with immunoSEQ multiplex PCR; TCRdb has only the in-frame clones, and not every one. The sample includes approximately 84,000 clones, roughly nine tenths of them seen just once. The starting material was peripheral blood, obtained 28 days after the second AZD1222 dose. These receptors all stem from an adult who received the AZD1222 COVID-19 vaccine.

This chain uses TRBV4-2 with TRBJ1-1; D remains ambiguous. Per germline, CDR1 LGHNA and CDR2 YNFKEQ. V was pared by 0 bases and J by 4 bases, with 12 bases between. The CDR3 totals 15 residues. The CDR3, as DNA: TGTGCCAGCAGCCAAGATCTCCGGGATGGCACTGAAGCTTTCTTT. This codes for CASSQDLRDGTEAFF.

The gene calls are TRBV29-1 and TRBJ1-1; D unresolved. Germline V gene lookup returns CDR1 SQVTM and CDR2 ANQGSEA. Trimming took 5 bases from V and 5 from J, leaving 6 bases between them. The CDR3 is 10 amino acids. In nucleotides, the CDR3 is TGCAGCGTTCAGGCAACTGAAGCTTTCTTT. It translates to CSVQATEAFF.

In this sample, this clone turned up once. The chain has TRBV30 and TRBJ2-2, with D tentatively TRBD2 (6 bases). V was trimmed by 2 bases and J by 6 bases, leaving 7 bases between them. Germline V gene data show CDR1 as GTSNPN and CDR2 as SVGIG (reference sequence). The CDR3 is 12 residues long. Here the CDR3 reads CAWSWGAGELFF. The CDR3 region has the DNA TGTGCCTGGAGTTGGGGGGCCGGGGAGCTGTTTTTT.

The V call is TRBV2, the J call TRBJ1-2, with D unresolved. Germline V gene lookup returns CDR1 SNHLY and CDR2 FYNNEI. The germline V and J ends were trimmed by 1 base and 5 bases, with 14 bases remaining between them. The CDR3 consists of 15 residues. Written as DNA, the CDR3 is TGTGCCAGCAGTGAAGGGGTCGGCCCTGTGTATGGCTACACCTTC. This sequence encodes CASSEGVGPVYGYTF.

The V gene is TRBV9, the J gene TRBJ1-5; D remains unclear. The V gene's germline CDR1 is SGDLS and CDR2 YYNGEE. The ends were cut back, 0 bases at V and 3 bases at J, with 10 bases in the middle. The CDR3 loop spans 15 amino acids. The CDR3 nucleotides read TGTGCCAGCAGCGTAGGGGAGGGTGACAATCAGCCCCAGCATTTT. Translating it yields CASSVGEGDNQPQHF. The full variable domain, in which reference TRBV9 and TRBJ1-5 provide the parts outside the CDR3, is DSGVTQTPKHLITATGQRVTLRCSPRSGDLSVYWYQQSLDQGLQFLIQYYNGEERAKGNILERFSAQQFPDLHSELNLSSLELGDSALYFCASSVGEGDNQPQHFGDGTRLSIL.

About this clone itself: The junction departs from the called germline gene at one end, perhaps through a read error. The chain joins TRBV7-7 to TRBJ2-2, with D perhaps TRBD2 (5 bases). Germline CDR1 is SSHAT and CDR2 is FNYEAQ (reference sequence). The CDR3 runs to 16 residues. The CDR3 DNA is TGTGCTAGCAGCCCAGGACGGCCGGAGGACACCGGGGAGCTGTTTTTT. Its translation: CASSPGRPEDTGELFF.

The chain uses TRBV6-6 and TRBJ1-5; D is possibly TRBD1 (5 bases). The CDR3 extends over 16 amino acids. V lost 7 bases to trimming and J lost 1 base, with 17 bases between them. Germline loops: CDR1 MNHNY, CDR2 SVGAGI (reference sequence). In DNA, the CDR3 is TGTGCCAGCACTATAACGGAAGAGGGGAGCAATCAGCCCCAGCATTTT. Its protein is CASTITEEGSNQPQHF.

The CDR3 coding sequence is TGCGCCAGCAGCTTGGCCGCGAGGGAACGGCAGTTCTTC. Protein product: CASSLAARERQFF. The chain couples TRBV5-1 to TRBJ2-1; a possible D gene is TRBD2 (5 bases). The V gene lost 0 bases and the J gene lost 12 bases, with 13 bases spanning the gap. The CDR3 extends over 13 amino acids. From germline, CDR1 is SGHRS and CDR2 YFSETQ.

J is TRBJ2-7 and V is TRBV6-5, with D hard to call. CDR3 length equals 13 residues. The V gene's germline CDR1 is MNHEY and CDR2 SVGAGI. With 2 bases removed from V and 3 bases from J, the gap between germline ends came to 8 bases. The CDR3, as DNA: TGTGCCAGCAGTTACAGGAGAGACTACGAGCAGTACTTC. Protein sequence: CASSYRRDYEQYF.

This clone has a single count. V and J are TRBV6-5 and TRBJ1-1; tentatively, D is TRBD1 (5 bases). The CDR3 is 15 amino acids. The germline CDR1 and CDR2 sequences are MNHEY and SVGAGI. The V end was cut by 6 bases, the J end by 4 bases, with 18 bases between. CDR3 protein: CASSATVGGGTEAFF. CDR3 sequence (DNA): TGTGCCAGCAGCGCAACGGTGGGGGGAGGCACTGAAGCTTTCTTT.

The genes are TRBV11-3 and TRBJ1-6; TRBD1 is a possible D gene (5 bases). There are 17 residues in the CDR3. V lost 5 bases to trimming and J lost 0 bases, with 14 bases between them. Germline V CDR1 and CDR2: SGHNT, YENEEA. CDR3 nucleotide sequence: TGTGCCAGCAGCCCCAGGGTATACGGCTCCTATAATTCACCCCTCCACTTT. Protein: CASSPRVYGSYNSPLHF.

The chain couples TRBV29-1 to TRBJ1-1; D is uncertain. CDR3 size: 15 residues. Germline V CDR1 and CDR2: SQVTM, ANQGSEA. The germline V and J ends were trimmed by 7 bases and 1 base, with 19 bases remaining between them. CDR3 in amino acids: CSAGSRLVRNTEAFF. CDR3 DNA sequence: TGCAGCGCCGGCTCAAGACTTGTCAGGAACACTGAAGCTTTCTTT.

V gene TRBV29-1 combines with J gene TRBJ1-1; no clear D. V lost 3 bases to trimming and J lost 4 bases, with 9 bases between them. The CDR3 contains 12 residues. Germline CDR1 SQVTM, CDR2 ANQGSEA. This chain's CDR3 is CSVEKRFTEAFF. Here the CDR3 DNA reads TGCAGCGTTGAGAAGCGGTTCACTGAAGCTTTCTTT.